Listed here is a single T cell receptor (beta chain). No antigen is known for it. The source of the sample is a study of T cell repertoires in cytomegalovirus infection. On the study more broadly: Indications of both CMV infection and matching HLA type were provided by public TCR beta signatures.

Germline V gene sequence: CDR1 LNHNV, CDR2 YYDKDF (reference sequence). Trimming left V 0 bases short and J 2 bases short, with 11 bases between. This CDR3 has 15 residues. Findings and limits, study-wide: Dominant in the ex vivo response were TCR beta clonotypes restricted by HLA-C and specific for CMV. CMV carriers with the relevant HLA were identified by cumulative public TCR beta family frequency.

Using its own MiXCR run on the reads, TCRdb lists one record per CDR3 protein. Among 480,000 or so distinct CDR3 sequences, about 11% were seen once, and the ten largest hold roughly a tenth. Sequencing was performed on PBMCs. The receptor was derived from a human donor in good health (CMV status not recorded). Some clones in this sample may be carry-over from other donors' samples. The chain carries TRBV15 and TRBJ2-7; D not resolved. Here the CDR3 reads CATSRDHGDTYEQYF. In DNA, the CDR3 is TGTGCCACCAGCAGAGATCATGGGGATACCTACGAGCAGTACTTC. Variable domain in full (rest from reference TRBV15 and TRBJ2-7): DAMVIQNPRYQVTQFGKPVTLSCSQTLNHNVMYWYQQKSSQAPKLLFHYYDKDFNNEADTPDNFQSRRPNTSFCFLDIRSPGLGDTAMYLCATSRDHGDTYEQYFGPGTRLTVT.